These 30 T cell receptor beta chains share one sample of origin, sequenced in a study of cytomegalovirus exposure and HLA in healthy donors. Amplification used 60 Vbeta primers and 13 Jbeta primers. The table came from immunoSEQ multiplex PCR; TCRdb's copy has only in-frame clones and leaves some out. The table records around 200,000 clones, approximately 82% of them present only once. Sequencing was carried out using PBMCs. These receptors all come from a woman aged 45-60 years in good health and CMV-seropositive.

The chain recombines TRBV2 with TRBJ2-7; maybe TRBD1 (6 bases). Deletions cut 5 bases from V and 6 bases from J, with 20 bases between. CDR3 length equals 15 residues. Germline-derived CDR1 and CDR2 are SNHLY and FYNNEI. The CDR3 spells CASSLQGRPPPEQYF. CDR3 sequence (DNA): TGTGCCAGCAGTCTACAGGGACGCCCCCCACCCGAGCAGTACTTC.

The chain carries TRBV5-1 and TRBJ2-5; possibly TRBD1 for D (6 bases). CDR1 SGHRS and CDR2 YFSETQ come from the germline V gene. V shed 4 bases and J shed 3 bases, with 13 bases lying between them. This CDR3 has 14 amino acids. The CDR3 bases are TGCGCCAGCAGCATTGGGGACACCGAAGAGACCCAGTACTTC. Translation: CASSIGDTEETQYF.

V is TRBV10-2 and J is TRBJ1-3; no definite D call. The CDR3 is made up of 13 amino acids. Germline V gene sequence: CDR1 WSHSY, CDR2 SAAADI. The V end lost 3 bases, the J end lost 0 bases, and 3 bases lay between the germline ends. DNA for the CDR3: TGCGCCAGCAGTGACATCTCTGGAAACACCATATATTTT. Residues: CASSDISGNTIYF.

Regarding this clone: Distinct nucleotide sequences in the sample also encode this CDR3. The chain combines TRBV5-6 with TRBJ1-6; 8 bases are shared with TRBD1. After removal of 5 bases from V and 0 bases from J, the junction contained 10 bases not matched to a gene. The CDR3 is 18 residues long. The germline V gene has CDR1 SGHDT and CDR2 YYEEEE. The DNA for the CDR3 is TGTGCCAGCAGAAAAGGGACAGGCGAAAGCTCCTATAATTCACCCCTCCACTTT. It is translated as CASRKGTGESSYNSPLHF.

CDR3 nucleotide sequence: TGTGCCAGCAGTTACCTGGGACAGCTAATTAACTATGGCTACACCTTC. Its protein is CASSYLGQLINYGYTF. V and J are TRBV6-5 and TRBJ1-2; 7 positions agree with TRBD1. Germline CDR1 MNHEY, CDR2 SVGAGI. The J segment lost 1 base and the V segment lost 2 bases, leaving 7 bases of the junction unmatched. The CDR3 totals 16 residues.

This rearrangement joins TRBV2 to TRBJ2-5; 7 bases line up with TRBD1. The V gene end was trimmed by 8 bases and the J gene end by 0 bases; junction bases not matched to a gene: 3. Germline-derived CDR1 and CDR2 are SNHLY and FYNNEI. There are 13 residues in the CDR3. This CDR3 reads CASQQGYQETQYF. DNA of the CDR3: TGTGCCAGCCAACAGGGGTACCAAGAGACCCAGTACTTC.

V and J are TRBV7-2 and TRBJ1-6, with 7 bases fitting TRBD1. The CDR3 has 15 residues. Germline assignment: CDR1 SGHTA and CDR2 FQGNSA. With V trimmed by 1 base and J by 7 bases, 4 bases remained unmatched. CDR3 in amino acids: CASSLEAGQNSPLHF. CDR3 bases: TGTGCCAGCAGCTTAGAGGCGGGACAGAATTCACCCCTCCACTTT.

CDR3 DNA: TGTGCCTGGAGCCCGAAGCCGAGCTCCTATAATTCACCCCTCCACTTT. Its translation is CAWSPKPSSYNSPLHF. The chain uses TRBV30 and TRBJ1-6; D is ambiguous. This CDR3 comprises 16 residues. The germline V gene encodes CDR1 GTSNPN and CDR2 SVGIG (reference sequence). V lost 3 bases, J lost 0 bases, and 12 bases lay in between. Variable domain in full (rest from reference TRBV30 and TRBJ1-6): SQTIHQWPATLVQPVGSPLSLECTVEGTSNPNLYWYRQAAGRGLQLLFYSVGIGQISSEVPQNLSASRPQDRQFILSSKKLLLSDSGFYLCAWSPKPSSYNSPLHFGNGTRLTVT.

Comments on this clone: Other DNA sequences in this sample translate to the same CDR3. The chain has TRBV6-5 and TRBJ1-2, with 11 positions matching TRBD1. With V trimmed by 2 bases and J by 7 bases, 6 bases remained unmatched. The V gene's germline CDR1 is MNHEY and CDR2 SVGAGI. CDR3 length: 15 amino acids. In DNA form, the CDR3 reads TGTGCCAGCAGTTACACAGCCGGGACAGGGGGTGGCTACACCTTC. It specifies CASSYTAGTGGGYTF.

On this clone: This clone may be a read error of a much larger clone one base away. V is TRBV6-1 and J is TRBJ1-2, with D uncertain. Germline V lookup: CDR1 MNHNS, CDR2 SASEGT. V gave up 5 bases and J gave up 2 bases, with 9 bases separating them. The CDR3 spans 13 residues. CDR3: CASSRGENYGYTF. The DNA of the CDR3 is TGTGCCAGCAGTAGAGGTGAAAACTATGGCTACACCTTC.

The J gene is TRBJ1-1, the V gene TRBV6-1; D remains ambiguous. The CDR3 has 15 amino acids. V was cut by 5 bases and J by 2 bases, with 15 bases left in between. CDR1 and CDR2 from the germline V gene are MNHNS and SASEGT. This CDR3 reads CASSKDGLINTEAFF. The CDR3 DNA reads as TGTGCCAGCAGTAAGGACGGACTAATTAACACTGAAGCTTTCTTT.

The rearrangement links TRBV6-1 to TRBJ2-3; possibly TRBD2 for D (5 bases). Trimming left V 5 bases short and J 2 bases short, with 14 bases between. Germline V lookup: CDR1 MNHNS, CDR2 SASEGT. CDR3 length: 15 amino acids. The CDR3 DNA follows: TGTGCCAGCAGTAGGACTCAAGACTCCACAGATACGCAGTATTTT. As protein: CASSRTQDSTDTQYF.

This chain links TRBV4-3 with TRBJ1-2, with a possible D match to TRBD1 (5 bases). Germline values: CDR1 LGHNA, CDR2 YSLEER. The CDR3 loop spans 14 amino acids. Trimming removed 0 bases at V and 6 bases at J, with 11 bases between. The CDR3 nucleotides read TGCGCCAGCAGCCAAGATTCCAGGGCGGATGGCTACACCTTC. Protein: CASSQDSRADGYTF.

This chain connects TRBV6-5 to TRBJ1-2, with D possibly matching TRBD1 (5 bases). CDR3 length: 12 amino acids. Looked up from germline, CDR1 is MNHEY and CDR2 is SVGAGI. V dropped 5 bases and J dropped 6 bases, with 10 bases sitting between them. CDR3 loop: CASSEGVDGYTF. CDR3 in DNA: TGTGCCAGCAGTGAAGGGGTGGATGGCTACACCTTC.

V and J are TRBV12-5 and TRBJ2-3; D remains unclear. The CDR3 consists of 13 residues. V dropped 6 bases and J dropped 1 base, with 8 bases sitting between them. Germline V CDR1 and CDR2: LGHNT, FRNRAP. CDR3 region: CASGQRGTDTQYF. The CDR3 DNA is TGTGCTAGTGGCCAGCGCGGCACAGATACGCAGTATTTT. Full variable domain (rest looked up from reference TRBV12-5 and TRBJ2-3): DARVTQTPRHKVTEMGQEVTMRCQPILGHNTVFWYRQTMMQGLELLAYFRNRAPLDDSGMPKDRFSAEMPDATLATLKIQPSEPRDSAVYFCASGQRGTDTQYFGPGTRLTVL.

This chain joins TRBV6-1 and TRBJ2-3; TRBD1 agrees at 9 bases. V shed 7 bases, J shed 2 bases, and the junction held 4 bases outside the gene matches. The germline V gene has CDR1 MNHNS and CDR2 SASEGT. The CDR3 has 14 residues. For the CDR3, the DNA is TGTGCCAGCACTTTACAGGGGGCCACAGATACGCAGTATTTT. This translates into CASTLQGATDTQYF.

This clone appeared a single time. The CDR3 protein is CASSRGTDSPLHF. The CDR3 DNA reads as TGTGCCAGCAGCCGAGGGACAGATTCACCCCTCCACTTT. The V gene is TRBV6-5, the J gene TRBJ1-6, with 7 bases fitting TRBD1. Germline CDR1 and CDR2: MNHEY and SVGAGI. Trimming removed 6 bases from V and 8 bases from J; junction bases left unmatched: 4. The CDR3 sequence is 13 residues long.

The genes are TRBV19 and TRBJ1-4; TRBD1 matches at 9 bases. V was clipped by 6 bases and J by 14 bases; unmatched bases: 13. The germline V gene encodes CDR1 LNHDA and CDR2 SQIVND (reference sequence). The CDR3 runs 14 residues. CDR3 in amino acids: CASSLRDRELGLFF. In DNA, the CDR3 is TGTGCCAGTAGCCTGAGGGACAGGGAATTAGGGCTGTTTTTT.

The chain recombines TRBV6-5 with TRBJ2-7; D is uncertain. This CDR3 spans 11 amino acids. The germline V gene has CDR1 MNHEY and CDR2 SVGAGI. With 5 bases removed from V and 6 bases from J, the gap between germline ends came to 8 bases. This chain's CDR3 is CASSTGSEQYF. The CDR3 bases are TGTGCCAGCAGTACGGGTAGCGAGCAGTACTTC.

The chain employs TRBV19 and TRBJ2-3; TRBD1 agrees at 7 bases. Trimming removed 4 bases from V and 3 bases from J; junction bases left unmatched: 4. The CDR3 is 14 amino acids. Germline V gene data show CDR1 as LNHDA and CDR2 as SQIVND (reference sequence). The CDR3, as DNA: TGTGCCAGTAGTAGACAGGGTGTTACAGATACGCAGTATTTT. It yields the protein CASSRQGVTDTQYF.

J is TRBJ2-7 and V is TRBV20-1; D not resolved. Trimming left V 3 bases short and J 7 bases short, with 10 bases between. The CDR3 has 11 amino acids. Germline values: CDR1 DFQATT, CDR2 SNEGSKA (reference sequence). DNA for the CDR3: TGCAGTGCTAGGGGCAGGCAGGAGCAGTACTTC. Translation: CSARGRQEQYF.

The V and J genes are TRBV7-9 and TRBJ2-6; maybe TRBD2 (7 bases). Germline CDR1 reads SEHNR; CDR2 reads FQNEAQ (reference sequence). The CDR3 is 15 residues long. CDR3 DNA sequence: TGTGTAGGGACGGGGGGCTCTTTAAAATTCAACGTCCTGACTTTC. The encoded protein is CVGTGGSLKFNVLTF.

In DNA, the CDR3 is TGTGCCAGCAGTGAAAGAACAGGGTTTGAAGCTTTCTTT. Protein: CASSERTGFEAFF. The chain employs TRBV25-1 and TRBJ1-1; perhaps TRBD1 as D (6 bases). The CDR3 runs 13 residues. The V and J ends lost 2 bases and 7 bases respectively, with 11 bases between them. Per the germline V gene, CDR1 is MGHDK and CDR2 is SYGVNS.

The chain couples TRBV15 to TRBJ1-2; TRBD1 aligns across 8 bases. With 0 bases clipped from V and 5 bases from J, the junction kept 11 bases outside the gene matches. CDR1 is LNHNV and CDR2 is YYDKDF in the germline V gene (reference sequence). The CDR3 totals 17 residues. In DNA, the CDR3 is TGTGCCACCAGCAGAGATCCCCAGGGGGCTAGAGGGTATGGCTACACCTTC. Translated, it gives CATSRDPQGARGYGYTF.

The rearrangement uses TRBV5-1 and TRBJ2-1, with D maybe TRBD1 (6 bases). The CDR3 consists of 15 residues. CDR1 and CDR2 from the germline V gene are SGHRS and YFSETQ. V was clipped by 4 bases and J by 0 bases, with 11 bases between them. The chain's CDR3 is CASSRQASSYNEQFF. CDR3 in DNA: TGCGCCAGCAGCAGACAGGCGAGCTCCTACAATGAGCAGTTCTTC. Filled out from reference TRBV5-1 and TRBJ2-1, the complete variable domain reads KAGVTQTPRYLIKTRGQQVTLSCSPISGHRSVSWYQQTPGQGLQFLFEYFSETQRNKGNFPGRFSGRQFSNSRSEMNVSTLELGDSALYLCASSRQASSYNEQFFGPGTRLTVL.

This chain uses TRBV14 with TRBJ2-3; D unclear. Germline V gene data show CDR1 as SGHDN and CDR2 as FVKESK. V gave up 0 bases and J gave up 7 bases, with 11 bases separating them. The CDR3 runs to 14 residues. CDR3 in DNA: TGTGCCAGCAGCCAAGATCCCTCCAGGTATACGCAGTATTTT. Protein: CASSQDPSRYTQYF. Full variable domain (rest looked up from reference TRBV14 and TRBJ2-3): EAGVTQFPSHSVIEKGQTVTLRCDPISGHDNLYWYRRVMGKEIKFLLHFVKESKQDESGMPNNRFLAERTGGTYSTLKVQPAELEDSGVYFCASSQDPSRYTQYFGPGTRLTVL.

The chain has TRBV7-2 and TRBJ1-2; 9 nucleotides align to TRBD1. The J segment lost 7 bases and the V segment lost 6 bases, leaving 6 bases of the junction unmatched. This CDR3 is built from 13 residues. Germline V gives CDR1 SGHTA, CDR2 FQGNSA. The CDR3 region is CASSFTGGTGYTF. DNA of the CDR3: TGTGCCAGCAGTTTTACAGGGGGCACTGGCTACACCTTC.

The CDR3 spells CASSSVDRVLGYTF. CDR3 coding DNA: TGCGCCAGCAGCTCAGTCGACAGGGTCCTTGGCTACACCTTC. The chain recombines TRBV5-1 with TRBJ1-2; 7 bases are shared with TRBD1. The CDR3 extends over 14 amino acids. With 3 bases clipped from V and 7 bases from J, the junction kept 9 bases outside the gene matches. The germline V gene has CDR1 SGHRS and CDR2 YFSETQ.

The chain recombines TRBV28 with TRBJ1-4, with 7 positions matching TRBD1. V dropped 6 bases and J dropped 8; count of bases not matched to a gene: 6. Germline-derived CDR1 and CDR2 are MDHEN and SYDVKM. The CDR3 contains 13 residues. As DNA, the CDR3 is TGTGCCAGCAGCCTGGGACAGCGGGAAAAACTGTTTTTT. Translated, it gives CASSLGQREKLFF. Looking up the rest from reference TRBV28 and TRBJ1-4 gives the full variable domain: DVKVTQSSRYLVKRTGEKVFLECVQDMDHENMFWYRQDPGLGLRLIYFSYDVKMKEKGDIPEGYSVSREKKERFSLILESASTNQTSMYLCASSLGQREKLFFGSGTQLSVL.

This chain joins TRBV14 and TRBJ2-5; no firm D call. Looked up from germline, CDR1 is SGHDN and CDR2 is FVKESK. CDR3 length: 14 residues. The V end lost 1 base, the J end lost 7 bases, and 13 bases lay between the germline ends. CDR3 bases: TGTGCCAGCAGCCAAGTACAGATACCCGGGACCCAGTACTTC. Its translation: CASSQVQIPGTQYF.